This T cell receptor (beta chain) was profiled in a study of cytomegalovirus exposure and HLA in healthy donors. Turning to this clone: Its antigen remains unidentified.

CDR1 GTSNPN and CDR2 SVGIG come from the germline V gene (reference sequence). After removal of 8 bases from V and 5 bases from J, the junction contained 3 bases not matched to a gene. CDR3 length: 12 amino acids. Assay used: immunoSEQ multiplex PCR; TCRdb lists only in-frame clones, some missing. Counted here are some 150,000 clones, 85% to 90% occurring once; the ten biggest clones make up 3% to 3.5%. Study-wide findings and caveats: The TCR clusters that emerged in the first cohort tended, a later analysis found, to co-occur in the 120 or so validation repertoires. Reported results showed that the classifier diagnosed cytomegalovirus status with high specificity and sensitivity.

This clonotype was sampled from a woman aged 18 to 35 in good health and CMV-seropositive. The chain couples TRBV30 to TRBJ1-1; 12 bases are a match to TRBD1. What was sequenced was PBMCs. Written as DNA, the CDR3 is TGTGCCCGGGACAGGGGGCTTACTGAAGCTTTCTTT. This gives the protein CARDRGLTEAFF.